This entry concerns a single TCR beta chain. CDR1 and CDR2 (germline): SGDLS, YYNGEE. The CDR3 length is 14 residues. Trimming removed 0 bases from V and 3 bases from J, with 10 bases in between. The assay was immunoSEQ multiplex PCR, and TCRdb's table has in-frame clones only and misses some. Here the sample spans about 410,000 clones, roughly 88% being singletons. The data derive from a study of blood T cell repertoires in COVID-19. Specimen: peripheral blood. The receptor comes from a woman aged 30 to 39 with active or convalescent COVID-19. V is TRBV9 and J is TRBJ2-7; D unclear. The CDR3 DNA sequence: TGTGCCAGCAGCGTAGCCCAGGATATCTACGAGCAGTACTTC. Its protein is CASSVAQDIYEQYF.